This T cell receptor beta chain is from a study of T-cell reconstitution after alpha-beta-depleted transplantation in children. The CDR3 contains 12 residues. V lost 5 bases to trimming and J lost 8 bases, with 12 bases between them. There are many counts of this clonotype. Library preparation (for TCRbeta) was performed with unique molecular identifiers. MiXCR, applied by TCRdb to the PCR reads, yields one record per CDR3 protein. The profile shows 190,000 or so distinct CDR3 sequences, less than 8% of them singletons. This chain links TRBV12-3 or TRBV12-4 with TRBJ1-2; D remains ambiguous. The sample was PBMCs from the stem cell graft donor, taken from the stem cell graft. The source is a human donor who donated a stem cell graft to a child with Wiskott-Aldrich syndrome. The CDR3 sequence: CASSVEGNGYTF. In nucleotides, the CDR3 is TGTGCCAGCAGTGTCGAAGGGAACGGCTACACCTTC.